This entry features one TCR beta chain sequence. Its antigen is undetermined. Per sample, no less than 5.5 micrograms of total RNA were extracted. This specimen belongs to a study of blood T cells in healthy people across ages. Findings of the study overall: Conclusively comparing naive with antigen-experienced cells was impossible with unsorted PBMCs. Donors of long life had a larger count of naive CD4+ cells and greater diversity than aged donors.

Next came a second PCR, run for about 7 to 12 cycles, which used a sample-barcoded 5' primer along with a J-beta primer mix. Via MiXCR, TCRdb re-called the 5' RACE reads, giving one row per CDR3 protein. The table includes some 940,000 distinct CDR3 sequences, 25% to 35% detected once. The data were also submitted as part of a second study, on T cells of mothers and their children. Per that study: Per mother, over 8 million TCR beta CDR3 reads were obtained; per child, about 3 million.

The receptor was isolated from a woman aged 40 to 50 in good health. The material sequenced was blood.

The CDR3 bases are TGTGCCAGCAGTCGGTTCGGCAATCAGCCCCAGCATTTT. Encoded protein: CASSRFGNQPQHF. V and J are TRBV6-2 or TRBV6-3 and TRBJ1-5; the D is unclear. The CDR3 has 13 amino acids. Trimming stripped 5 bases from V and 2 bases from J, with 7 bases between. Germline V gene data show CDR1 as MNHEY and CDR2 as SVGEGT.